Given below is one T cell receptor (beta chain) in context. The target antigen is unknown. This specimen comes from a study of T-cell memory formation after mild COVID-19. The germline V gene encodes CDR1 SGHVS and CDR2 FQNEAQ. CDR3 length equals 14 residues. Unmatched junction bases numbered 9, after V lost 5 bases and J lost 8 bases. General study results and limits: There were some responding clones in pre-infection memory, which suggested that cross-reactive memory had joined.

TCRdb processed the 5' RACE reads anew with MiXCR; each CDR3 protein has one entry. The sample lists about 390,000 distinct CDR3 sequences; around a sixth were seen once. The chain recombines TRBV7-8 with TRBJ2-3; 8 positions match TRBD2. This receptor was identified in a young man who had mild COVID-19 (a few samples of this study predate the infection). Cell type and time point are not known. The sample consisted of PBMCs or a T cell subset sorted from them (not recorded which). CDR3 nucleotide sequence: TGTGCCAGCAGCCCGGGGGGGGGATCAGCTACGCAGTATTTT. This encodes CASSPGGGSATQYF.